A single sample gave rise to the 32 T cell receptor beta chains below, sequenced in a study of a mutant IDH1 vaccine in newly diagnosed glioma. These TCRs are of unknown antigen specificity. Assay used: immunoSEQ multiplex PCR; TCRdb lists only in-frame clones, some missing. The sample holds 55,000 or so clones, 75% to 90% seen once. Described time point: week 23, last vaccination. Mutant IDH1 20-mer peptide, at 300 ug, made up each vaccine dose, with topical imiquimod. Source: PBMCs, taken from a glioma patient whose treatment included an IDH1 peptide vaccine. These receptors all stem from a middle-aged man with glioma.

The V gene is TRBV18, the J gene TRBJ1-6; D uncertain. The V gene lost 1 base and the J gene lost 7 bases, with 11 bases spanning the gap. Germline V gene data show CDR1 as KGHSH and CDR2 as LQKENI. The CDR3 loop spans 15 amino acids. The CDR3 is CASSPRMEANSPLHF. The CDR3 nucleotides read TGTGCCAGCTCACCACGAATGGAGGCGAATTCACCCCTCCACTTT.

This chain uses TRBV27 with TRBJ1-6, with D unresolved. Germline V lookup: CDR1 MNHEY, CDR2 SMNVEV (reference sequence). The V and J ends lost 6 bases and 7 bases respectively, with 10 bases between them. The CDR3 loop spans 13 amino acids. CDR3 in DNA: TGTGCCAGCAGGACGGGCGGCAATTCACCCCTCCACTTT. This gives the protein CASRTGGNSPLHF.

V usage is TRBV5-4 and J usage is TRBJ1-6; 8 bases line up with TRBD1. Unmatched junction bases numbered 6, after V lost 3 bases and J lost 4 bases. The length of the CDR3 is 16 residues. Germline CDR1 reads SGHNT; CDR2 reads YYREEE (reference sequence). The CDR3 protein is CASSSGGRGYNSPLHF. In DNA, the CDR3 is TGTGCCAGCAGCTCAGGGGGCCGAGGATATAATTCACCCCTCCACTTT. The entire variable domain, with the rest obtained from reference TRBV5-4 and TRBJ1-6, is as follows: ETGVTQSPTHLIKTRGQQVTLRCSSQSGHNTVSWYQQALGQGPQFIFQYYREEENGRGNFPPRFSGLQFPNYSSELNVNALELDDSALYLCASSSGGRGYNSPLHFGNGTRLTVT.

The genes are TRBV18 and TRBJ2-2; 9 bases fit TRBD1. Losses at the gene ends were 5 bases for V and 6 bases for J; bases not matched to a gene: 10. This CDR3 contains 16 residues. From germline, CDR1 is KGHSH and CDR2 LQKENI. The CDR3 sequence: CASSARTGAWSGELFF. The DNA of the CDR3 is TGTGCCAGCTCAGCCCGGACAGGGGCTTGGTCCGGGGAGCTGTTTTTT.

This clone was seen more than once but under ten times. The chain employs TRBV4-1 and TRBJ1-3, with D hard to call. V dropped 0 bases and J dropped 0 bases, with 9 bases sitting between them. The CDR3 totals 16 residues. CDR1 MGHRA and CDR2 YSYEKL come from the germline V gene. The CDR3, as DNA: TGCGCCAGCAGCCAAGACGACGGAGTCTCTGGAAACACCATATATTTT. Protein: CASSQDDGVSGNTIYF.

J is TRBJ2-1 and V is TRBV5-5; the match to TRBD1 covers 9 bases. This CDR3 comprises 15 residues. Germline CDR1 SGHKS, CDR2 YYEKEE (reference sequence). J gave up 8 bases and V 0 bases, and 6 bases lay outside the gene matches. The DNA of the CDR3 is TGTGCCAGCAGCTTGGTCAGACAGGGGGTAGATGAGCAGTTCTTC. This translates into CASSLVRQGVDEQFF.

The chain joins TRBV5-1 to TRBJ1-6, with no clear D. The V and J ends lost 7 bases and 4 bases respectively, with 18 bases between them. The CDR3 has 16 residues. Germline CDR1 reads SGHRS; CDR2 reads YFSETQ. CDR3 sequence reads: CASPFYFSGYNSPLHF. The CDR3 nucleotides are TGCGCCAGCCCCTTTTACTTCTCGGGGTATAATTCACCCCTCCACTTT.

This clone was observed a handful of times. The chain joins TRBV27 to TRBJ1-6; D ambiguous. Germline-derived CDR1 and CDR2 are MNHEY and SMNVEV (reference sequence). Trimming stripped 3 bases from V and 10 bases from J, with 13 bases between. This CDR3 has 14 amino acids. Here the CDR3 reads CASSLAPWGSPLHF. The CDR3 nucleotides read TGTGCCAGCAGTTTGGCCCCTTGGGGATCACCCCTCCACTTT.

V gene TRBV7-2 combines with J gene TRBJ1-2, with 11 bases identical to TRBD1. V was clipped by 3 bases and J by 8 bases; unmatched bases: 14. The CDR3 is 17 residues long. CDR1 is SGHTA, CDR2 FQGNSA, per germline. Here the CDR3 DNA reads TGTGCCAGCAGCTTTGCCCGTGGTGGACAGGGGGCGCGAGGCTACACCTTC. It encodes CASSFARGGQGARGYTF.

This chain connects TRBV9 to TRBJ1-3, with a weak D call TRBD1 (5 bases). Trimming cost V 1 base and J 0 bases, with 8 bases left between them. CDR1 and CDR2 (germline): SGDLS, YYNGEE. The CDR3 length is 15 residues. In nucleotides, the CDR3 is TGTGCCAGCAGCGTAAAGGGGACCTCTGGAAACACCATATATTTT. Its translation is CASSVKGTSGNTIYF.

The chain couples TRBV7-2 to TRBJ2-7; 15 bases fit TRBD2. Per germline, CDR1 SGHTA and CDR2 FQGNSA. CDR3 size: 18 residues. V shed 4 bases and J 3 bases; nucleotides not matched to a gene: 10. The CDR3: CASSWKAGTSGGSYEQYF. CDR3 nucleotides: TGTGCCAGCAGCTGGAAGGCAGGGACTAGCGGGGGGAGCTACGAGCAGTACTTC.

The chain is built from TRBV5-5 and TRBJ2-3, with D tentatively TRBD1 (7 bases). Germline V lookup: CDR1 SGHKS, CDR2 YYEKEE (reference sequence). Trimming left V 4 bases short and J 1 base short, with 13 bases between. This CDR3 comprises 15 residues. This CDR3 is CASSVEGAGTDTQYF. The DNA of the CDR3 is TGTGCCAGCAGCGTGGAGGGGGCAGGCACAGATACGCAGTATTTT.

This rearrangement joins TRBV19 to TRBJ2-7; D is uncertain. The V end lost 2 bases, the J end lost 3 bases, and 8 bases lay between the germline ends. The CDR3 is 13 amino acids. Germline lookup yields CDR1 LNHDA and CDR2 SQIVND (reference sequence). CDR3 DNA: TGTGCCAGTAGTATACGTCGGAACTACGAGCAGTACTTC. It is translated as CASSIRRNYEQYF.

CDR3 sequence: CASSYSTPQYF. The DNA of the CDR3 is TGTGCCAGCAGTTACTCGACCCCCCAGTACTTC. This chain links TRBV6-6 with TRBJ2-5; D is uncertain. The germline V gene has CDR1 MNHNY and CDR2 SVGAGI (reference sequence). The CDR3 totals 11 residues. Trimming stripped 0 bases from V and 9 bases from J, with 5 bases between.

The CDR3 loop reads CASSYGQGLVYGYTF. As DNA, the CDR3 is TGTGCCAGCAGTTACGGGCAGGGGTTAGTCTATGGCTACACCTTC. J is TRBJ1-2 and V is TRBV6-5; TRBD1 might be the D (6 bases). In germline, CDR1 is MNHEY, CDR2 SVGAGI. This CDR3 region has 15 residues. Trimming took 2 bases from V and 4 from J, leaving 14 bases between them.

This clone was observed once. The chain joins TRBV29-1 to TRBJ1-2; no clear D gene. Trimming removed 0 bases from V and 3 bases from J, with 11 bases in between. The germline gives CDR1 SQVTM, CDR2 ANQGSEA. The CDR3 covers 14 residues. CDR3 sequence (DNA): TGCAGCGTTGAAGATCCCCCGCCGTACTATGGCTACACCTTC. It codes for CSVEDPPPYYGYTF.

This chain links TRBV5-1 with TRBJ1-6; no firm D call. The CDR3 runs 13 residues. With 4 bases removed from V and 7 bases from J, the gap between germline ends came to 9 bases. CDR1 and CDR2 (germline): SGHRS, YFSETQ. The CDR3 sequence: CASSQIRNSPLHF. The CDR3 nucleotides read TGCGCCAGCAGCCAAATACGAAATTCACCCCTCCACTTT.

The V and J genes are TRBV5-4 and TRBJ2-7; the D gene is possibly TRBD2 (5 bases). This CDR3 contains 14 residues. The V and J ends lost 1 base and 9 bases respectively, with 17 bases between them. Germline-derived CDR1 and CDR2 are SGHNT and YYREEE (reference sequence). The CDR3 DNA reads as TGTGCCAGCAGCTTGTCCGGGGAGTCTAGGTGGCAGTACTTC. Translation: CASSLSGESRWQYF.

The V and J genes are TRBV29-1 and TRBJ1-1, with 12 bases matching TRBD1. V trimming: 6 bases; J trimming: 10 bases; junction bases outside the gene matches: 6. The CDR3 spans 12 residues. Germline V gene data show CDR1 as SQVTM and CDR2 as ANQGSEA. The CDR3 spells CSVGGQGAGAFF. The CDR3 nucleotides are TGCAGCGTCGGGGGACAGGGGGCCGGAGCTTTCTTT.

The chain couples TRBV25-1 to TRBJ1-3; the D is unclear. This CDR3 region has 14 residues. Germline-derived CDR1 and CDR2 are MGHDK and SYGVNS. V lost 8 bases, J lost 0 bases, and 11 bases lay in between. The CDR3 reads CASLGADSGNTIYF. CDR3 nucleotides: TGTGCCAGCCTTGGCGCTGACTCTGGAAACACCATATATTTT. Drawing the rest from reference TRBV25-1 and TRBJ1-3, the complete variable domain is EADIYQTPRYLVIGTGKKITLECSQTMGHDKMYWYQQDPGMELHLIHYSYGVNSTEKGDLSSESTVSRIRTEHFPLTLESARPSHTSQYLCASLGADSGNTIYFGEGSWLTVV.

The sample holds one count of this clone. This could be a read error, since a much larger clone is one nucleotide away. This chain connects TRBV7-8 to TRBJ1-2, with 7 positions matching TRBD1. This CDR3 comprises 13 residues. Germline CDR1 is SGHVS and CDR2 is FQNEAQ. J was trimmed by 4 bases and V by 5 bases; bases with no gene match: 4. CDR3 nucleotides: TGTGCCAGCAGCCCGGGACAGCTCTATGGCTACACCTTC. Its protein is CASSPGQLYGYTF.

The CDR3 loop is CASTPVLFGNQPQHF. CDR3 coding DNA: TGTGCCAGCACCCCGGTCTTATTCGGCAATCAGCCCCAGCATTTT. V gene TRBV6-1 combines with J gene TRBJ1-5; unclear D gene. CDR1 and CDR2 (germline): MNHNS, SASEGT. The CDR3 totals 15 residues. Trimming took 7 bases from V and 2 from J, leaving 15 bases between them.

V is TRBV28 and J is TRBJ2-7; maybe TRBD2 (6 bases). The V end was cut by 2 bases, the J end by 5 bases, with 13 bases between. Germline V CDR1 and CDR2: MDHEN, SYDVKM. CDR3 length: 14 residues. CDR3 sequence: CASSLEGWEDEQYF. The CDR3 DNA follows: TGTGCCAGCAGTTTAGAAGGTTGGGAGGACGAGCAGTACTTC.

The chain combines TRBV11-2 with TRBJ1-2, with no clear D. This CDR3 is built from 14 residues. Germline CDR1 SGHAT, CDR2 FQNNGV. Trimming stripped 1 base from V and 2 bases from J, with 8 bases between. CDR3 sequence reads: CASSLVPRNYGYTF. DNA for the CDR3: TGTGCCAGCAGCTTAGTCCCACGAAACTATGGCTACACCTTC.

The rearrangement links TRBV5-6 to TRBJ1-2; unclear D gene. Germline V gene sequence: CDR1 SGHDT, CDR2 YYEEEE. The CDR3 is 13 amino acids. The V end was cut by 2 bases, the J end by 7 bases, with 12 bases between. CDR3 in amino acids: CASSFGVTGGYTF. The CDR3 coding sequence is TGTGCCAGCAGCTTCGGGGTTACGGGTGGCTACACCTTC. Based on the CDR3 plus reference TRBV5-6 and TRBJ1-2, the full variable domain is DAGVTQSPTHLIKTRGQQVTLRCSPKSGHDTVSWYQQALGQGPQFIFQYYEEEERQRGNFPDRFSGHQFPNYSSELNVNALLLGDSALYLCASSFGVTGGYTFGSGTRLTVV.

V usage is TRBV15 and J usage is TRBJ1-1; D is perhaps TRBD1 (6 bases). The V gene's germline CDR1 is LNHNV and CDR2 YYDKDF (reference sequence). The length of the CDR3 is 15 residues. V gave up 0 bases and J gave up 0 bases, with 8 bases separating them. The CDR3 is CATSRERTVNTEAFF. Written as DNA, the CDR3 is TGTGCCACCAGCAGAGAGCGGACAGTGAACACTGAAGCTTTCTTT.

The chain couples TRBV5-1 to TRBJ1-6; tentatively, D is TRBD1 (5 bases). The CDR3 loop spans 15 amino acids. The germline V gene has CDR1 SGHRS and CDR2 YFSETQ. Trimming pared 2 bases from V and 7 bases from J, leaving 13 bases between. CDR3 coding DNA: TGCGCCAGCAGCTTAATAAGGGGCCCGAATTCACCCCTCCACTTT. Translation: CASSLIRGPNSPLHF.

This clone was seen more than once but under ten times. The rearrangement links TRBV6-5 to TRBJ1-4; D gene ambiguous. The germline V and J ends were trimmed by 4 bases and 10 bases, with 7 bases remaining between them. In germline, CDR1 is MNHEY, CDR2 SVGAGI. The CDR3 consists of 11 residues. The CDR3 reads CASSSEGKLFF. The CDR3 DNA sequence: TGTGCCAGCAGTTCTGAGGGAAAACTGTTTTTT.

V gene TRBV5-6 combines with J gene TRBJ2-7; a weak D match, TRBD2 (7 bases). Trimming removed 10 bases from V and 1 base from J, with 15 bases in between. The CDR3 has 13 residues. Germline values: CDR1 SGHDT, CDR2 YYEEEE. The CDR3 DNA follows: TGTGCCTCCGGGGGGCCGGTATCCTACGAGCAGTACTTC. Translated: CASGGPVSYEQYF. The full variable domain, rest sourced from reference TRBV5-6 and TRBJ2-7, is DAGVTQSPTHLIKTRGQQVTLRCSPKSGHDTVSWYQQALGQGPQFIFQYYEEEERQRGNFPDRFSGHQFPNYSSELNVNALLLGDSALYLCASGGPVSYEQYFGPGTRLTVT.

The table lists this clone with a few counts. As DNA, the CDR3 is TGTGCCAGTAGTAGGGGGGCAGGAGATGTCCGTGAAAAACTGTTTTTT. Translation gives CASSRGAGDVREKLFF. This chain uses TRBV19 with TRBJ1-4; TRBD1 might be the D (6 bases). In germline, CDR1 is LNHDA, CDR2 SQIVND (reference sequence). This CDR3 is built from 16 residues. Trimming removed 4 bases from V and 7 bases from J, with 19 bases in between.

The chain links TRBV6-6 to TRBJ2-3, with D unresolved. Per germline, CDR1 MNHNY and CDR2 SVGAGI (reference sequence). The CDR3 is 15 residues long. Trimming pared 6 bases from V and 4 bases from J, leaving 17 bases between. CDR3 in DNA: TGTGCCAGCAGCCTGGACCGTCAGGCCCCAGATACGCAGTATTTT. It is translated as CASSLDRQAPDTQYF.

The chain uses TRBV6-5 and TRBJ2-7; tentatively, D is TRBD2 (5 bases). The CDR3 loop spans 16 amino acids. V lost 4 bases and J 1 base, leaving 17 bases between the germline ends. Germline lookup yields CDR1 MNHEY and CDR2 SVGAGI. The CDR3 region has the DNA TGTGCCAGCAGTTCGAGGGATGCAGGCTTGTCCTACGAGCAGTACTTC. Translated: CASSSRDAGLSYEQYF.